This T cell receptor beta chain was documented in a study of graft-versus-host responses after intestinal transplantation (dated by TCRdb to about 2021). General notes on the study: Recipients received multivisceral, liver-intestinal, or isolated intestinal transplants. A peak of at least 4% donor T cells among recipient peripheral blood mononuclear cells was the definition used for donor T cell macrochimerism. After intestinal transplantation, graft-versus-host and host-versus-graft alloreactive T cell clones were followed in the graft, circulation and bone marrow using bulk TCR-beta CDR3 sequencing. All recipients received anti-thymocyte globulin induction followed by maintenance tacrolimus and steroids for 3 to 4 years. Samples from three later patients were sequenced in-house on an Illumina MiSeq with MiXCR processing rather than by the commercial service. A cohort of fewer than 25 intestinal transplant recipients, including one retransplant, was enrolled, and 3 patients lacking pretransplant specimens were excluded. Alloreactive clones were identified by sequencing pre-transplant mixed lymphocyte reaction products and comparing them with unstimulated pre-transplant donor and recipient T cells. Overall study results and their limits: GvH clones were detected in recipient bone marrow, and some of these GvH clones were observed earlier in ileal mucosa or blood, consistent with an intestinal mucosal origin. The relatively low number and heterogeneity of intestinal transplant patients limited the conclusions. In patients with donor T cell macrochimerism, the allografts had high GvH to HvG T cell clonal ratios. Peak levels of circulating GvH clones were associated with declines in HvG clones early after transplant.

A note on this clone: The clone's antigen remains unknown. There are no base qualities to consult, and no much larger clone falls within one base.

V is shortened by 3 bases, J by 2 bases, and the region joining them spans 10 bases. CDR1 and CDR2, looked up from the germline V gene, are ENHRY and SYGVKD. From cysteine to phenylalanine, the CDR3 is 14 amino acids long. Here the CDR3 DNA is all that survives: 42 bases in frame from base 1. Preparation of the library involved the immunoSEQ multiplex PCR assay. For most patients, genomic DNA was isolated with the Qiagen DNeasy Blood and Tissue Kit and shipped frozen to Adaptive Biotechnologies for TCR sequencing. For most patients, high-throughput TCR-beta CDR3 sequencing of genomic DNA was performed by Adaptive Biotechnologies. Turning to the authors' computational methods: TCR sequencing data were retrieved from Adaptive's ImmunoSEQ software for about 17 patients, whereas a few other patients were processed with MiXCR and VDJtools. To correct CD4 versus CD8 sorting errors, any sequence found in both subsets at a frequency ratio below 5:1 was removed. CDR3 nucleotide sequences shared between donor and recipient were removed because their origin could not be assigned. To count as alloreactive, a clone needed at least 2-fold expansion over unstimulated cells and a minimum CFSE-low frequency of 0.002% (template counts) or 0.001% (read counts). A clone was considered mappable if detected in the sequenced pre-transplant spleen, lymph node, or MLR CFSE-low populations of the donor or recipient. Cumulative frequency of alloreactive clones was calculated as a percentage of all sequences weighted by copy number. Drawn from immuneACCESS, this table holds only the in-frame rearrangements with V and J called that TCRdb kept. Clones are partly lost; checked studies trace under half to an unresolved V gene and leave the rest unexplained. V and J calls plus clone size are reproduced from that table; the DNA served to infer D and trimming. Here the sample has about 89,000 clones; more than 90% occur a single time. Roughly 0.3% of the sample comes from the top ten.

The sample's time point label, in plain terms: cells obtained before transplantation from donor or recipient. CD3+CD4+ and CD3+CD8+ populations were FACS-sorted from unstimulated pre-transplant donor and recipient cells taken from spleen or lymph nodes. The sequence derives from a human donor who received an intestinal transplant. This specimen consisted of unstimulated CD4+ T cells sorted from spleen or lymph node cells, obtained before intestinal transplant. In this chain, TRBV10-3 is recombined with TRBJ2-5; TRBD1 is possibly the D segment (5 matching bases). The CDR3 has the sequence CAISDQTEQETQYF. The bases are TGTGCCATCAGTGACCAGACAGAACAAGAGACCCAGTACTTC.